This T cell receptor (beta chain) originates from a study of blood T cells in healthy people across ages. A second roughly 7 to 11 cycle PCR used barcoded and J-beta primers. Using its own MiXCR run on the 5' RACE reads, TCRdb lists one record per CDR3 protein. The table has 600,000 to 1,000,000 distinct CDR3 sequences, 58% seen once. The V gene's germline CDR1 is DFQATT and CDR2 SNEGSKA (reference sequence). The J segment lost 2 bases and the V segment lost 3 bases, leaving 8 bases of the junction unmatched. The CDR3 covers 15 residues. The clonotype comes from a young man in good health. The sequenced material came from blood. The V and J genes are TRBV20-1 and TRBJ2-3; 7 nucleotides line up with TRBD2. The CDR3 loop reads CSARSRLANTDTQYF. The CDR3 DNA sequence: TGCAGTGCTAGGTCCCGACTAGCAAACACAGATACGCAGTATTTT.